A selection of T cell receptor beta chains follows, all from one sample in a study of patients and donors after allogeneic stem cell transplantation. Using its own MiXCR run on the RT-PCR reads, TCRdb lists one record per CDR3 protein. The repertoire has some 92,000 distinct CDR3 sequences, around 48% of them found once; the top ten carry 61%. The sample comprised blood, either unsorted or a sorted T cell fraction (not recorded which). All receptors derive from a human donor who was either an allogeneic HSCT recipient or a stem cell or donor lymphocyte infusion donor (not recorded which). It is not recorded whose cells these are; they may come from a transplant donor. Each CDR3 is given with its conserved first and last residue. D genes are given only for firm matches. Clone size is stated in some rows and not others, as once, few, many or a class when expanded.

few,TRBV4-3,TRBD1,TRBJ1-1,TGCGCCAGCAGCCAAGACCAGGGGGCGAACACTGAAGCTTTCTTT,CASSQDQGANTEAFF
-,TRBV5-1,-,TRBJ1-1,TGCGCCAGCAGCTTGGAGGGGGACCCATGGGGCACTGAAGCTTTCTTT,CASSLEGDPWGTEAFF
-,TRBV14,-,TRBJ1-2,TGTGCCAGCAGCCAAGGTTTCTTAGGCTTCGTGCCGACAGAAAACAATGGCTACACCTTC,CASSQGFLGFVPTENNGYTF
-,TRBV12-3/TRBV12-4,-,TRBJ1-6,TGTGCCAGCAGCACGACAGGCGGTAATTCACCCCTCCACTTT,CASSTTGGNSPLHF
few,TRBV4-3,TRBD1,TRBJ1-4,TGCGCCAGCAGCCAAGATGCAAAGGGGGCTCGAAGACTTAATGAAAAACTGTTTTTT,CASSQDAKGARRLNEKLFF
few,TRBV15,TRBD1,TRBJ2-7,TGTGCCACCAGCAGAGGACAGGGTTCCTACGAGCAGTACTTC,CATSRGQGSYEQYF
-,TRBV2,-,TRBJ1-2,TGTGCCAGCAGTGACAGGGTTCAATATGGCTACACCTTC,CASSDRVQYGYTF
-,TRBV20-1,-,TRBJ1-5,TGCAGTGCTAGCCTCTCCCAGGGCCATCAGCCCCAGCATTTT,CSASLSQGHQPQHF
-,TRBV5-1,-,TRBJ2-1,TGCGCCAGCAGGTTAGGGGATGAGCAGTTCTTC,CASRLGDEQFF
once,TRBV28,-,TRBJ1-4,TGTGCCAGCAAAAGTGAGGGCCAGGGTGATGAAAAACTGTTTTTT,CASKSEGQGDEKLFF
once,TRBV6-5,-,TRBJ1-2,TGTGCCAGCAGTTACGGGGCAGGGCAAGGCTATGGCTACACCTTC,CASSYGAGQGYGYTF
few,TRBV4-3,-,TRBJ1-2,TGCGCCAGCAGCCAAGGCGCGCAGGGACTCTATGGCTACACCTTC,CASSQGAQGLYGYTF
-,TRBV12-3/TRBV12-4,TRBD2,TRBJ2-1,TGTGCCAGCAGTTCCCATTCGGGCCTAGCGGTATTTTACAATGAGCAGTTCTTC,CASSSHSGLAVFYNEQFF
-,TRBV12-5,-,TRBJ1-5,TGTGCTAGTGGAGGGGGGGCCGGCCGGAATCAGCCCCAGCATTTT,CASGGGAGRNQPQHF
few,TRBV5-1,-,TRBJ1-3,TGCGCCAGCAGCTTGTTGTCAGGTTCTGGAAACACCATATATTTT,CASSLLSGSGNTIYF
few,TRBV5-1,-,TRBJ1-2,TGCGCCAGCAGCCTCGGGACCTCGGACTATGGCTACACCTTC,CASSLGTSDYGYTF
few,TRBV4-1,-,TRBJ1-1,TGCGCCAGCAGCCAAGATTCTTGGGGGAACACTGAAGCTTTCTTT,CASSQDSWGNTEAFF
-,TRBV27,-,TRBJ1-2,TGTGCCAGCAGTTTAGATAGCCGAACTAACTATGGCTACACCTTC,CASSLDSRTNYGYTF
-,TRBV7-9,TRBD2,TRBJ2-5,TGTGCCAGCAGCTTCCCTAGCGGAAAAGTGGGAGAGACCCAGTACTTC,CASSFPSGKVGETQYF
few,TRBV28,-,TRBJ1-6,TGTGCCAGCAGAGGCGGATCACCCCTCCACTTT,CASRGGSPLHF
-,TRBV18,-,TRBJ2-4,TGTGCCAGCTCACCACCGCCAAGTGAACTAGTTGGTTGCATTCAGTACTTC,CASSPPPSELVGCIQYF
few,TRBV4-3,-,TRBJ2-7,TGCGCCAGCAGCCAAGATCTCCAACAGCGCTACGAGCAGTACTTC,CASSQDLQQRYEQYF
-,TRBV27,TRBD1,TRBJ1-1,TGTGCCAGCAGTATACAGGGGGTGAGAGGGCACACTGAAGCTTTCTTT,CASSIQGVRGHTEAFF
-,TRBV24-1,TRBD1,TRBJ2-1,TGTGCCACCAGTGTGACAGGGTACGACAATGAGCAGTTCTTC,CATSVTGYDNEQFF
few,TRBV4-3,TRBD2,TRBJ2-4,TGCGCCAGCAGCCAAGATACAGGACTAGCTTCCAAAAACATTCAGTACTTC,CASSQDTGLASKNIQYF
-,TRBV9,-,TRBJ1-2,TGTGCCAGCAGCGTAGTTCCGGGGACCCCGCCTTTTACTAACTATGGCTACACCTTC,CASSVVPGTPPFTNYGYTF
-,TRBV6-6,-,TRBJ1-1,TGTGCCAGCACAGGGGTACTGAACACTGAAGCTTTCTTT,CASTGVLNTEAFF
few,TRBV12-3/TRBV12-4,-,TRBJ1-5,TGTGCCAGCAGTCTGGGCCTTTTGGGCAATCAGCCCCAGCATTTT,CASSLGLLGNQPQHF
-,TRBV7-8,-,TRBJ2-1,TGTGCCAGCAGCCCAAGGGGCGGGACGTCCTACAATGAGCAGTTCTTC,CASSPRGGTSYNEQFF
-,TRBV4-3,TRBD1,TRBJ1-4,TGCGCCAGCAGCCGAGCCCGACAGGGGGGGACAACTAATGAAAAACTGTTTTTT,CASSRARQGGTTNEKLFF